The 32 T cell receptor beta chains below were found in one sample sequenced in a study of CXCR4 blockade with PD-1 therapy in pancreatic cancer. TCRdb keeps only in-frame clones here, not all; method: immunoSEQ multiplex PCR. This table has about 5,900 clones, 35% to 45% appearing once. The sample was tumor tissue. The receptor set was obtained from a human donor with pancreatic ductal adenocarcinoma.

The chain uses TRBV29-1 and TRBJ2-3, with 13 nucleotides matching TRBD2. J was trimmed by 2 bases and V by 7 bases; bases with no gene match: 6. Per germline, CDR1 SQVTM and CDR2 ANQGSEA. This CDR3 contains 15 residues. As DNA, the CDR3 is TGCAGCGGGACCGGGACTAGCGGGAACACAGATACGCAGTATTTT. Amino acid sequence: CSGTGTSGNTDTQYF.

The chain has TRBV28 and TRBJ1-2; unclear D gene. Trimming pared 2 bases from V and 0 bases from J, leaving 4 bases between. From germline, CDR1 is MDHEN and CDR2 SYDVKM. The CDR3 runs to 13 residues. CDR3 loop: CASSLQANYGYTF. The CDR3 nucleotides read TGTGCCAGCAGTTTACAGGCTAACTATGGCTACACCTTC.

This chain joins TRBV19 and TRBJ2-7; no clear D gene. V shed 4 bases and J shed 2 bases, with 6 bases lying between them. This CDR3 region has 12 residues. Germline-derived CDR1 and CDR2 are LNHDA and SQIVND (reference sequence). The CDR3 protein is CASSTSAYEQYF. The CDR3 DNA reads TGTGCCAGTAGTACCTCTGCCTACGAGCAGTACTTC.

This clone was counted many times. The chain is built from TRBV11-3 and TRBJ2-7, with 8 positions matching TRBD2. The length of the CDR3 is 14 residues. Germline lookup yields CDR1 SGHNT and CDR2 YENEEA. The trim removed 5 bases at V and 6 bases at J, leaving 9 bases unmatched. Here the CDR3 reads CASSPPGLGGEQYF. The CDR3 nucleotides are TGTGCCAGCAGCCCTCCGGGACTAGGTGGCGAGCAGTACTTC.

V usage is TRBV19 and J usage is TRBJ2-5; the D gene could be TRBD1 or TRBD2 (5 bases each). From germline, CDR1 is LNHDA and CDR2 SQIVND (reference sequence). The CDR3 has 15 amino acids. V was cut by 5 bases and J by 1 base, with 14 bases left in between. The chain's CDR3 is CASSLMGTAQETQYF. The CDR3 bases are TGTGCCAGTAGTTTGATGGGGACGGCCCAAGAGACCCAGTACTTC.

The chain uses TRBV19 and TRBJ2-7; TRBD2 is a possible D gene (5 bases). The CDR3 is made up of 14 amino acids. V lost 1 base, J lost 3 bases, and 10 bases lay in between. Germline CDR1 and CDR2: LNHDA and SQIVND (reference sequence). DNA of the CDR3: TGTGCCAGTAGTATAGGCGGGTATGACTACGAGCAGTACTTC. As protein: CASSIGGYDYEQYF.

Notes on this clone: A read error may produce the germline difference seen at one junction end. The chain carries TRBV18 and TRBJ2-1, with 13 bases fitting TRBD2. Germline loops: CDR1 KGHSH, CDR2 LQKENI. The CDR3 sequence is 15 residues long. The CDR3 loop is CASSLRTSGRHEQFF. The CDR3 DNA reads as TGTGCCAGCTCCCTGAGGACTAGCGGGAGACATGAACAGTTCTTC.

This clone was observed a single time. The V call is TRBV14, the J call TRBJ1-2; D gene unclear. The germline V gene encodes CDR1 SGHDN and CDR2 FVKESK. Trimming took 1 base from V and 10 from J, leaving 10 bases between them. The CDR3 sequence is 12 residues long. The CDR3 loop is CASSQAFLDYTF. CDR3 nucleotide sequence: TGTGCCAGCAGCCAAGCGTTCTTGGACTACACCTTC. Based on the CDR3 plus reference TRBV14 and TRBJ1-2, the full variable domain is EAGVTQFPSHSVIEKGQTVTLRCDPISGHDNLYWYRRVMGKEIKFLLHFVKESKQDESGMPNNRFLAERTGGTYSTLKVQPAELEDSGVYFCASSQAFLDYTFGSGTRLTVV.

There are many counts of this clone. The chain joins TRBV11-3 to TRBJ2-5; the match to TRBD2 covers 9 bases. This CDR3 spans 18 amino acids. CDR1 is SGHNT and CDR2 is YENEEA in the germline V gene. Trimming took 3 bases from V and 7 from J; bases not matched to a gene: 18. CDR3 sequence reads: CASSLGPDGTSLLGTQYF. The CDR3 nucleotides are TGTGCCAGCAGCTTGGGGCCCGACGGGACTAGCCTTCTGGGGACCCAGTACTTC.

CDR3 in DNA: TGTGCCAGCAGTATTGGAGGGGCCGGAAACACCATATATTTT. Protein product: CASSIGGAGNTIYF. The chain uses TRBV28 and TRBJ1-3; D is possibly TRBD1 (5 bases). Between the trimmed V and J ends, which lost 5 bases and 4 bases, there was a span of 12 bases. Germline CDR1 MDHEN, CDR2 SYDVKM. The CDR3 runs 14 residues. The full variable domain, with the rest looked up from reference TRBV28 and TRBJ1-3, is DVKVTQSSRYLVKRTGEKVFLECVQDMDHENMFWYRQDPGLGLRLIYFSYDVKMKEKGDIPEGYSVSREKKERFSLILESASTNQTSMYLCASSIGGAGNTIYFGEGSWLTVV.

This clone was observed a handful of times. The rearrangement joins TRBV28 to TRBJ1-2, with D perhaps matching TRBD1 (5 bases). CDR1 and CDR2 from the germline V gene are MDHEN and SYDVKM. The CDR3 totals 13 residues. V dropped 3 bases and J dropped 7 bases, with 12 bases sitting between them. The CDR3 coding sequence is TGTGCCAGCAGTTTTATACAGGCTGGTGGCTACACCTTC. Encoded protein: CASSFIQAGGYTF.

This clone has just one count. This sequence joins TRBV19 and TRBJ2-2, with TRBD2 matching 7 bases. Germline trimming cut 6 bases from V and 1 base from J; bases unmatched to any gene: 8. CDR1 LNHDA and CDR2 SQIVND come from the germline V gene (reference sequence). The CDR3 spans 16 residues. CDR3 sequence: CASSGRNTVNTGELFF. The CDR3, as DNA: TGTGCCAGTAGCGGGAGGAACACCGTGAACACCGGGGAGCTGTTTTTT. Full variable domain (remainder filled in from reference TRBV19 and TRBJ2-2): DGGITQSPKYLFRKEGQNVTLSCEQNLNHDAMYWYRQDPGQGLRLIYYSQIVNDFQKGDIAEGYSVSREKKESFPLTVTSAQKNPTAFYLCASSGRNTVNTGELFFGEGSRLTVL.

This chain connects TRBV29-1 to TRBJ2-5, with 8 bases that match TRBD1. The CDR3 length is 13 residues. The V gene end was trimmed by 5 bases and the J gene end by 3 bases; junction bases not matched to a gene: 5. The germline CDR1 and CDR2 sequences are SQVTM and ANQGSEA. The CDR3 bases are TGCAGCGTTACCTCGACAGGGGAAGAGACCCAGTACTTC. It codes for CSVTSTGEETQYF.

The gene calls are TRBV9 and TRBJ2-7, with 12 bases lining up with TRBD2. The J call may not be correct, given that the DNA end is closer to TRBJ2-4. From germline, CDR1 is SGDLS and CDR2 YYNGEE. This CDR3 is 14 amino acids long. The CDR3 DNA reads TGTGCCAGCAGCGGACTAGCGGGAGAGTTCATTCAGTACTTC. It encodes CASSGLAGEFIQYF.

The rearrangement uses TRBV29-1 and TRBJ2-7; possibly TRBD2 for D (6 bases). V shed 3 bases and J shed 4 bases, with 13 bases lying between them. This CDR3 is built from 13 residues. CDR1 and CDR2 (germline): SQVTM, ANQGSEA. The CDR3 region has the DNA TGCAGCGTTGACTCTACCGGGGGTTACGAGCAGTACTTC. Translated: CSVDSTGGYEQYF.

V and J are TRBV7-5 and TRBJ2-7; TRBD2, the D gene given by the table, was not confirmed from the DNA. TRBV7-5 is reported as a pseudogene. The length of the CDR3 is 19 residues. CDR3 loop: CASSLANSGTYGLTYEQYF. The CDR3 region has the DNA TGTGCCAGCAGCTTAGCGAACAGCGGGACATATGGCCTAACGTACGAGCAGTACTTC.

By sample share, this clone is medium-sized. This chain links TRBV11-3 with TRBJ1-5, with D possibly TRBD1 on 5 matching bases. This CDR3 has 14 residues. Germline CDR1 reads SGHNT; CDR2 reads YENEEA. The V and J ends lost 1 base and 7 bases respectively, with 11 bases between them. The CDR3 region is CASSLVSQGQPQHF. The DNA for the CDR3 is TGTGCCAGCAGCTTAGTTAGCCAGGGACAGCCCCAGCATTTT.

The V gene is TRBV25-1, the J gene TRBJ2-2; 11 nucleotides align to TRBD2. The CDR3 consists of 14 residues. With V trimmed by 6 bases and J by 5 bases, 2 bases remained unmatched. Germline V gene sequence: CDR1 MGHDK, CDR2 SYGVNS. CDR3 in amino acids: CASRGLAETGELFF. In DNA, the CDR3 is TGTGCCAGCAGGGGACTAGCGGAGACCGGGGAGCTGTTTTTT.

The table lists this clone with many counts. This chain joins TRBV2 and TRBJ2-2; D remains unclear. Trimming shortened V by 7 bases and J by 0 bases, and 12 bases separated the two germline ends. Per the germline V gene, CDR1 is SNHLY and CDR2 is FYNNEI. This CDR3 is built from 15 residues. The CDR3 region is CASNPIAANTGELFF. The DNA of the CDR3 is TGTGCCAGCAATCCCATTGCCGCGAACACCGGGGAGCTGTTTTTT.

This chain uses TRBV6-7 with TRBJ2-5; D might be TRBD1 (6 bases). Being an ORF, TRBV6-7 has a function that is uncertain. V was shortened by 2 bases and J by 7 bases, with 17 bases between the two germline ends. This CDR3 is built from 15 residues. The CDR3 region is CASSYRWGLGGTQYF. CDR3 nucleotide sequence: TGTGCCAGCAGTTACCGGTGGGGGCTAGGCGGGACCCAGTACTTC.

Ten or more counts support this clone. This chain joins TRBV10-3 and TRBJ1-5; the match to TRBD1 covers 7 bases. Germline trimming cut 10 bases from V and 0 bases from J; bases unmatched to any gene: 6. The CDR3 totals 14 residues. Germline V gene data show CDR1 as ENHRY and CDR2 as SYGVKD. The CDR3 is CASRDRYSNQPQHF. CDR3 DNA: TGTGCCAGTCGGGACAGATATAGCAATCAGCCCCAGCATTTT.

This chain connects TRBV28 to TRBJ1-2, with D possibly matching TRBD1 (6 bases). CDR3 length equals 12 residues. Germline V gene data show CDR1 as MDHEN and CDR2 as SYDVKM. V dropped 6 bases and J dropped 8 bases, with 13 bases sitting between them. The chain's CDR3 is CASRTGRGGYTF. CDR3 nucleotides: TGTGCCAGCAGAACAGGGAGAGGAGGCTACACCTTC.

The chain links TRBV28 to TRBJ1-4; perhaps TRBD1 as D (6 bases). The CDR3 runs to 14 residues. V lost 4 bases and J lost 7, with 13 bases in between. Looked up from germline, CDR1 is MDHEN and CDR2 is SYDVKM. The CDR3: CASSSGQLREKLFF. The CDR3 nucleotides are TGTGCCAGCAGTTCTGGACAGCTTCGTGAAAAACTGTTTTTT.

This clone was picked up a small number of times. The CDR3 bases are TGTGCCAGCAGTTTCGCCAGTCCCACCTACCAGTACTTC. Translating gives CASSFASPTYQYF. The chain recombines TRBV28 with TRBJ2-5, with D uncertain. The CDR3 is 13 residues long. V lost 3 bases and J 10 bases, leaving 15 bases between the germline ends. Germline assignment: CDR1 MDHEN and CDR2 SYDVKM.

CDR3: CASSWDRGHGYTF. DNA for the CDR3: TGTGCCAGCAGTTGGGACAGGGGACATGGCTACACCTTC. The chain is built from TRBV28 and TRBJ1-2; 10 bases match TRBD1. The germline V gene has CDR1 MDHEN and CDR2 SYDVKM. CDR3 length: 13 amino acids. V shed 4 bases and J 6 bases; nucleotides not matched to a gene: 2.

This chain joins TRBV6-8 and TRBJ2-1; TRBD2 agrees at 13 bases. V lost 7 bases to trimming and J lost 12 bases; unmatched junction nucleotides: 3. The CDR3 has 12 residues. Germline V CDR1 and CDR2: MNHGY, SAAAGT. This CDR3 is CASNGTSGMQFF. The CDR3 region has the DNA TGTGCCAGCAATGGGACTAGCGGGATGCAGTTCTTC.

The rearrangement joins TRBV9 to TRBJ2-3; D unresolved. This CDR3 comprises 14 residues. V was clipped by 3 bases and J by 1 base, with 9 bases between them. Germline CDR1 SGDLS, CDR2 YYNGEE. This chain's CDR3 is CASSAYLGTDTQYF. CDR3 bases: TGTGCCAGCAGCGCCTATCTCGGCACAGATACGCAGTATTTT.

J is TRBJ2-7 and V is TRBV19; 7 bases are a match to TRBD1. V lost 5 bases to trimming and J lost 3 bases; unmatched junction nucleotides: 4. This CDR3 comprises 13 residues. The germline V gene has CDR1 LNHDA and CDR2 SQIVND (reference sequence). The CDR3 here is CASSAGTDYEQYF. CDR3 sequence (DNA): TGTGCCAGTAGTGCCGGGACAGACTACGAGCAGTACTTC.

V and J are TRBV19 and TRBJ1-2; the match to TRBD1 covers 9 bases. The germline gives CDR1 LNHDA, CDR2 SQIVND (reference sequence). CDR3 length: 16 amino acids. V was pared by 8 bases and J by 3 bases, with 13 bases of the junction left unmatched. The DNA for the CDR3 is TGTGCCAGTGGACCGGGACAGGGCATCGGTCACTATGGCTACACCTTC. Its translation: CASGPGQGIGHYGYTF. Based on the CDR3 plus reference TRBV19 and TRBJ1-2, the full variable domain is DGGITQSPKYLFRKEGQNVTLSCEQNLNHDAMYWYRQDPGQGLRLIYYSQIVNDFQKGDIAEGYSVSREKKESFPLTVTSAQKNPTAFYLCASGPGQGIGHYGYTFGSGTRLTVV.

In its sample, this clone is medium-sized. The V call is TRBV6-8, the J call TRBJ2-3; D is undetermined. The CDR3 has 14 residues. CDR1 and CDR2 (germline): MNHGY, SAAAGT. Trimming left V 6 bases short and J 2 bases short, with 12 bases between. CDR3 in DNA: TGTGCCAGCAGAAAAGAAGCAGCCACAGATACGCAGTATTTT. Amino acids: CASRKEAATDTQYF.

This clone was seen more than once but under ten times. V usage is TRBV28 and J usage is TRBJ2-2, with D perhaps TRBD1 (5 bases). The CDR3 has 15 residues. CDR1 and CDR2 from the germline V gene are MDHEN and SYDVKM. With 7 bases removed from V and 8 bases from J, the gap between germline ends came to 20 bases. CDR3 loop: CASKAGRSGAGELFF. The CDR3 coding sequence is TGTGCCAGCAAGGCCGGCAGGTCTGGGGCAGGGGAGCTGTTTTTT.

This clone has only a few counts. This chain uses TRBV25-1 with TRBJ1-2, with 8 bases aligning to TRBD1. This CDR3 region has 14 residues. The germline V gene has CDR1 MGHDK and CDR2 SYGVNS. After removal of 4 bases from V and 3 bases from J, the junction contained 4 bases not matched to a gene. The CDR3 region is CASSGGQDYYGYTF. The CDR3 DNA follows: TGTGCCAGCAGTGGGGGACAGGATTACTATGGCTACACCTTC.